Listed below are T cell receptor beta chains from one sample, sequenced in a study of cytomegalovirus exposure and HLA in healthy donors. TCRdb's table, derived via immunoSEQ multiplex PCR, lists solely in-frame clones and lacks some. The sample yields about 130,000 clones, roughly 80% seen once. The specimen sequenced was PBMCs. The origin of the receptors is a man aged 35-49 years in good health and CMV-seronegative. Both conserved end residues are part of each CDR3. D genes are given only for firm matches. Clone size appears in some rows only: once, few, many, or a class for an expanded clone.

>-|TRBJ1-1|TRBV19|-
TGTGCCAGTAGTATATTAGCGGAAGCTTTCTTT
CASSILAEAFF
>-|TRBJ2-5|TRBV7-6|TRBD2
TGTGCCAGCAGCGTAAGCGGGAGCCAAGAGACCCAGTACTTC
CASSVSGSQETQYF
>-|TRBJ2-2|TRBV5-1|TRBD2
TGCGCCAGCAGGGCGGGACTACCGAACACCGGGGAGCTGTTTTTT
CASRAGLPNTGELFF
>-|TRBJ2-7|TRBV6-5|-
TGTGCCAGCAGTTCGGCGGCGACTAGTTTTTTGCAGTACTTC
CASSSAATSFLQYF
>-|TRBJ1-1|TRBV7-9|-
TGTGCCAGCAGCTTGTCCTTGAACACTGAAGCTTTCTTT
CASSLSLNTEAFF
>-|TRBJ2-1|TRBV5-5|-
TGTGCCAGCAGCTTGGCCGGGTCGCTAACCTACAATGAGCAGTTCTTC
CASSLAGSLTYNEQFF
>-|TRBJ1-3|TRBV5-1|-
TGCGCCAGCAGCCTGACTGAGCCGTCGCTCTCTGGAAACACCATATATTTT
CASSLTEPSLSGNTIYF
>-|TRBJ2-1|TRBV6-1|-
TGTGCCAGCAGTGAATTCGACAGAGACCTCCAGTTCTTC
CASSEFDRDLQFF
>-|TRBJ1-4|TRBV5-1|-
TGCGCCAGCAGCAGGCAGGGGCCAGGTGAAAAACTGTTTTTT
CASSRQGPGEKLFF
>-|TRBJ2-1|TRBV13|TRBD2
TGTGCCAGCAGCTTGGGGACTAGCGGGAGAAGGGAGCAGTTCTTC
CASSLGTSGRREQFF
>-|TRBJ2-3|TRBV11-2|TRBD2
TGTGCCAGCCAACCCGCCCCCAGCGGGGGAGGAGCAGATACGCAGTATTTT
CASQPAPSGGGADTQYF
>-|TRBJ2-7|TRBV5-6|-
TGTGCCAGCAGCTTTGGGCCCTACGAGCAGTACTTC
CASSFGPYEQYF
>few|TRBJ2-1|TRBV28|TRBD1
TGTGCCAGCAGCATCGGGACAGGGGGCTCAGATGAGCAGTTCTTC
CASSIGTGGSDEQFF
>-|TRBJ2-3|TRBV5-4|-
TGTGCCAGCAGCAAGGACTATCCCAGCACAGATACGCAGTATTTT
CASSKDYPSTDTQYF
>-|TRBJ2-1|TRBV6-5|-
TGTGCCAGCAGTTACGGGGGGGGGCGGAGGAATGAGCAGTTCTTC
CASSYGGGRRNEQFF
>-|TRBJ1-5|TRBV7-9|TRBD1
TGTGCCAGCAGCTTTGGGACAGCTAATCAGCCCCAGCATTTT
CASSFGTANQPQHF
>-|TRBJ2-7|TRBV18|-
TGTGCCAGCTCGCGAAACAGGGAGGGTTCCTACGAGCAGTACTTC
CASSRNREGSYEQYF
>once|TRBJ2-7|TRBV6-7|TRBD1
TGTGCCAGCAGTTGGGGGCTCCCGAGGGGGCCTTCCGAGCAGTACTTC
CASSWGLPRGPSEQYF
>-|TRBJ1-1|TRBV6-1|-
TGTGCCAGCATTAGCCACGCCTATCGGCGGGCTTTCTTT
CASISHAYRRAFF
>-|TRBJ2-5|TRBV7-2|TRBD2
TGTGCCAGCAGCCCCGGATGGACTAGCCGTCAGACCCAGTACTTC
CASSPGWTSRQTQYF
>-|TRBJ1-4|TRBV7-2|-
TGTGCCAGCAGCTTAGGGGGCCAAATTAATGAAAAACTGTTTTTT
CASSLGGQINEKLFF
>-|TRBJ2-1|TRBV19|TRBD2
TGTGCCAGTAGTCCCGGGACTAGCGGTTACAATGAGCAGTTCTTC
CASSPGTSGYNEQFF
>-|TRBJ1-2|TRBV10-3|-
TGTGCCACCACACCCACTCCGGGCCCTGGGGGCTACTATGGCTACACCTTC
CATTPTPGPGGYYGYTF
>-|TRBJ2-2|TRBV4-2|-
TGTGCCAGCAGCCAAGCTTCAGCGTCTACCGGGGAGCTGTTTTTT
CASSQASASTGELFF
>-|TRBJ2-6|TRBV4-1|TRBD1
TGCGCCAGCAGTAGGGGACAGGGGGCGAGTGGGGCCAACGTCCTGACTTTC
CASSRGQGASGANVLTF
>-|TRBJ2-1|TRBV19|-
TGTGCCAGTAGTATAGTCATTAGCTCTGAGCAGTTCTTC
CASSIVISSEQFF
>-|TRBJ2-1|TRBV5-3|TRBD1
TGTGCCAGAAGCTTCTGGGCAGGGGGATACAATGAGCAGTTCTTC
CARSFWAGGYNEQFF
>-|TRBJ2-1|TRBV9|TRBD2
TGTGCCAGCAGCGTAGAGTCCGGGAGGGGCAATGAGCAGTTCTTC
CASSVESGRGNEQFF
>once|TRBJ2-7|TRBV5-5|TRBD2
TGTGCCAGCAGCTTGGTTAGCGGGTCCTACGAGCAGTACTTC
CASSLVSGSYEQYF
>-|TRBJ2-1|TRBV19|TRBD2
TGTGCCAGTAGTATTCATTCGGGGGGGACCTACAATGAGCAGTTCTTC
CASSIHSGGTYNEQFF
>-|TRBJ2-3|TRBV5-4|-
TGTGCCAGCAACCGCGAGGGCGGAACAGATACGCAGTATTTT
CASNREGGTDTQYF
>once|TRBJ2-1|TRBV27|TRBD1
TGTGCCAGCAGTGCGGGACAGGGGGAGGCTGAGCAGTTCTTC
CASSAGQGEAEQFF
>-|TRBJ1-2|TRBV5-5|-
TGTGCCAGCAGCTTGTCGACTGTTGCTAACTATGGCTACACCTTC
CASSLSTVANYGYTF
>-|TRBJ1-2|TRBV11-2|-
TGTGCCAGCAGCTCCACGGCAGGAATCCCTAACTATGGCTACACCTTC
CASSSTAGIPNYGYTF
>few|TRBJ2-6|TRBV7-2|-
TGTGCCAGCAGCTCCCCGAGCTCTGGGGCCAACGTCCTGACTTTC
CASSSPSSGANVLTF
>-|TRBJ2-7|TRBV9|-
TGTGCCAGCAGCCCCCAGACCGGGATTTACTCGGGAGAGCAGTACTTC
CASSPQTGIYSGEQYF
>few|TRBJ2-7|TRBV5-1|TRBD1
TGCGCCAGCAGTCCTACACCGGGACAGGGGCACGTCTCCTACGAGCAGTACTTC
CASSPTPGQGHVSYEQYF
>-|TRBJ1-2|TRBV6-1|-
TGTGCCAGCAGTGAACTCTATGGCTACACCTTC
CASSELYGYTF
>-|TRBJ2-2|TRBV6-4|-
TGTGCCAGCAGCCCACAGACGAACATAAACACCGGGGAGCTGTTTTTT
CASSPQTNINTGELFF
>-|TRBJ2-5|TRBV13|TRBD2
TGTGCCAGCAGCTTACAGCCTCGAGCGGGGGGGCAAGAGACCCAGTACTTC
CASSLQPRAGGQETQYF
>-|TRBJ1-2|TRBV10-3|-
TGTGCCATCAGTGAGTCTGAGACAGCAAACTATGGCTACACCTTC
CAISESETANYGYTF
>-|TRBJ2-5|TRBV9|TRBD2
TGTGCCAGCAGCGCCCGGACTAGCGGAGAGACCCAGTACTTC
CASSARTSGETQYF
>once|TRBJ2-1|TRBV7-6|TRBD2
TGTGCCAGCAGCTTGCCACTAGCGGGAGCCTACAATGAGCAGTTCTTC
CASSLPLAGAYNEQFF
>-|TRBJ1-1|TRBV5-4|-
TGTGCCAGCAGCTTGGTGGAGGACACTGAAGCTTTCTTT
CASSLVEDTEAFF
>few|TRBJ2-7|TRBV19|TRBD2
TGTGCCAGTAGTATTTGGGGTGCTAGCGGGAGCCCCGAGCAGTACTTC
CASSIWGASGSPEQYF
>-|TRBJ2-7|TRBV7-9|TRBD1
TGTGCCAGCAGCGTCCCAGGGGGCCTGGGCGACGAGCAGTACTTC
CASSVPGGLGDEQYF
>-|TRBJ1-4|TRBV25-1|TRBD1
TGTGCCACCACCACGTCAGGGGGCGGGAATGAAAAACTGTTTTTT
CATTTSGGGNEKLFF
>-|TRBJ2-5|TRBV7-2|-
TGTGCCAGCAGCTTAGCGTCCGTTCAAGAGACCCAGTACTTC
CASSLASVQETQYF
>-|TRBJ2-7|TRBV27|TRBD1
TGTGCCAGCAGTCCCCGGGGGACAGGGTCAGAGCAGTACTTC
CASSPRGTGSEQYF
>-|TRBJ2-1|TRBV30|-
TGTGCCTGGAGAGCTCGGACTGGTAAAAACTACAATGAGCAGTTCTTC
CAWRARTGKNYNEQFF
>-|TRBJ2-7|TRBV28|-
TGTTCCACAATGAACACCTACGAGCAGTACTTC
CSTMNTYEQYF
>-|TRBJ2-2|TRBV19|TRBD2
TGTGCCAGTAGCCCTAGCGGGAACACCGGGGAGCTGTTTTTT
CASSPSGNTGELFF